A selection of T cell receptor beta chains follows, all from one sample in a study of beta chain features in type 1 diabetes. The method was immunoSEQ multiplex PCR; TCRdb's version includes in-frame clones alone and lacks a portion of them. In the table there are around 650,000 clones, 9.5% to 15% of which are singletons. Sample: naive CD4+ T cells from blood. The source of these receptors is a man aged 25 to 45 with type 1 diabetes. The CDR3 runs from the conserved cysteine through the conserved F or W. Fields, in order: V gene, J gene, CDR3 protein.

v_call: TRBV29-1; j_call: TRBJ2-2; cdr3_aa: CSVGLQGTGELFF
v_call: TRBV5-6; j_call: TRBJ2-7; cdr3_aa: CASSSLRGSLNF
v_call: TRBV7-9; j_call: TRBJ1-4; cdr3_aa: CASSPGQVNNEKLFF
v_call: TRBV7-2; j_call: TRBJ2-1; cdr3_aa: CASSSGIRHNEQFF
v_call: TRBV30; j_call: TRBJ1-4; cdr3_aa: CASSRSEKLFF
v_call: TRBV30; j_call: TRBJ1-2; cdr3_aa: CAWKPDSHRGGYTF
v_call: TRBV9; j_call: TRBJ2-3; cdr3_aa: CASSVGRATDTQYF
v_call: TRBV7-2; j_call: TRBJ2-3; cdr3_aa: CASSLTEYTDTQYF
v_call: TRBV27; j_call: TRBJ1-1; cdr3_aa: CASNTTRANTEAFF
v_call: TRBV28; j_call: TRBJ2-4; cdr3_aa: CASSSYSLAKNIQYF
v_call: TRBV29-1; j_call: TRBJ2-7; cdr3_aa: CSVGGRYEQYF
v_call: TRBV11-3; j_call: TRBJ2-7; cdr3_aa: CASSLGSDKAYEQYF
v_call: TRBV9; j_call: TRBJ1-6; cdr3_aa: CASSSGGGVTPLHF
v_call: TRBV29-1; j_call: TRBJ2-1; cdr3_aa: CSPNNEQFF
v_call: TRBV29-1; j_call: TRBJ2-7; cdr3_aa: CSAGTGASSYEQYF
v_call: TRBV7-3; j_call: TRBJ2-2; cdr3_aa: CASSPQGRIGELFF
v_call: TRBV5-1; j_call: TRBJ2-3; cdr3_aa: CASSFNAGSVGSDTQYF
v_call: TRBV15; j_call: TRBJ2-5; cdr3_aa: CATSRDGTGFVETQYF
v_call: TRBV9; j_call: TRBJ2-1; cdr3_aa: CASSDGTSLYNEQFF
v_call: TRBV27; j_call: TRBJ1-6; cdr3_aa: CASKSNYNSPLHF
v_call: TRBV6-5; j_call: TRBJ1-2; cdr3_aa: CASSYAEAFSYGYTF
v_call: TRBV28; j_call: TRBJ2-3; cdr3_aa: CASSTVAGGFPDTQYF
v_call: TRBV2; j_call: TRBJ1-6; cdr3_aa: CASSEQFNSPLHF
v_call: TRBV6-5; j_call: TRBJ2-3; cdr3_aa: CASTKRGGRTQYF
v_call: TRBV11-2; j_call: TRBJ1-1; cdr3_aa: CASSPRGLNTEAFF
v_call: TRBV14; j_call: TRBJ2-7; cdr3_aa: CASSQAGRSPIYEQYF
v_call: TRBV11-1; j_call: TRBJ1-4; cdr3_aa: CASSYDSYNEKLFF
v_call: TRBV27; j_call: TRBJ1-2; cdr3_aa: CASSLSTGGSYGYTF
v_call: TRBV7-2; j_call: TRBJ2-7; cdr3_aa: CASSLRQATYEQYF